The 18 T cell receptor beta chains below come from one sample, sequenced in a study of low-dose radiotherapy and immunotherapy resistance in tumors. First-strand cDNA used TRAV- and TRBV-specific primers, covering alpha and beta chains. It was with a constant-region primer and a V-primer adapter that TCRs were amplified over 20 PCR cycles. Using its own MiXCR run on the reads, TCRdb lists one record per CDR3 protein. The table includes 60,000 or so distinct CDR3 sequences, approximately 22% detected once. Time point given: after trial treatment. Sample treatment: LDRT plus nivolumab, ipilimumab, low-dose cyclophosphamide and aspirin (RACIN trial). Sequenced here: PBMCs, sampled after low-dose radiotherapy plus immunotherapy. The receptor set was obtained from a male donor with prostate cancer.

This chain links TRBV24-1 with TRBJ1-5, with no clear D. Trimming took off 3 bases at V and 1 base at J, with 9 bases between the two ends. The CDR3 has 15 residues. Germline V gene sequence: CDR1 KGHDR, CDR2 SFDVKD. CDR3 in amino acids: CATSDPRSSNQPQHF. CDR3 DNA: TGTGCCACCAGTGATCCGCGCTCCAGCAATCAGCCCCAGCATTTT.

Details on this clonotype: A far larger clone is one nucleotide away, so this likely arose from a read error. The CDR3 spells CASSYSGLYEQFF. The CDR3 coding sequence is TGTGCCAGCAGTTACTCGGGACTCTACGAGCAGTTCTTC. This chain links TRBV6-2 or TRBV6-3 with TRBJ2-1; possible D gene TRBD2, 6 bases. V was cut by 0 bases and J by 10 bases, with 10 bases left in between. The germline CDR1 and CDR2 sequences are MNHEY and SVGEGT. The CDR3 is 13 residues long.

With respect to this clonotype: A far bigger clonotype differs at one base, so this is likely a read error. This chain links TRBV27 with TRBJ2-7; a weak D match, TRBD2 (6 bases). V lost 10 bases, J lost 6 bases, and 19 bases lay in between. The CDR3 has 13 residues. Germline V lookup: CDR1 MNHEY, CDR2 SMNVEV (reference sequence). In DNA form, the CDR3 reads TGTGCCATCGCCGGGACTTTTCAACCCGAGCAGTACTTC. Translated: CAIAGTFQPEQYF.

On this clonotype: One end of the junction varies from germline; a read error may be responsible. The chain uses TRBV13 and TRBJ1-4; D is undetermined. The germline CDR1 and CDR2 sequences are PRHDT and FYEKMQ (reference sequence). CDR3 length: 15 residues. CDR3: CASSLEYTDNEKLIF. CDR3 nucleotide sequence: TGTGCCAGCAGCCTGGAGTATACGGATAATGAAAAACTGATTTTT.

The chain links TRBV30 to TRBJ1-2; TRBD1 matches at 7 bases. CDR1 is GTSNPN and CDR2 is SVGIG in the germline V gene (reference sequence). The CDR3 runs to 16 residues. J was trimmed by 1 base and V by 3 bases; bases with no gene match: 11. The CDR3 reads CAWRRDSQYFNYGYTF. CDR3 DNA sequence: TGTGCCTGGAGGAGGGACAGCCAATACTTTAACTATGGCTACACCTTC.

This clonotype was seen a handful of times. This chain links TRBV25-1 with TRBJ2-2; no clear D gene. This CDR3 is built from 14 residues. The germline V and J ends were trimmed by 2 bases and 3 bases, with 7 bases remaining between them. CDR1 and CDR2 from the germline V gene are MGHDK and SYGVNS. The CDR3 sequence: CASSESTYTGELFF. In nucleotides, the CDR3 is TGTGCCAGCAGTGAAAGCACCTACACCGGGGAGCTGTTTTTT.

This clonotype occurred many times. The rearrangement links TRBV11-2 to TRBJ1-2, with D maybe TRBD1 (6 bases). CDR3 length: 14 residues. Germline assignment: CDR1 SGHAT and CDR2 FQNNGV. The V and J ends lost 5 bases and 2 bases respectively, with 12 bases between them. The CDR3 DNA is TGTGCCAGCAGCCGTATTGGACAGAACTATGGCTACACCTTC. This gives the protein CASSRIGQNYGYTF.

As regards this clonotype: It differs at one base from a far larger clone, so likely a read error. This rearrangement joins TRBV9 to TRBJ2-1, with TRBD1 matching 7 bases. The CDR3 length is 15 residues. V was clipped by 0 bases and J by 10 bases; unmatched bases: 10. Germline V gene data show CDR1 as SGDLS and CDR2 as YYNGEE. The CDR3 DNA follows: TGTGCCAGCAGCGTAGGGGACAGTTTTTGGTACGAGCAGTTCTTC. This gives the protein CASSVGDSFWYEQFF. Supplemented by reference TRBV9 and TRBJ2-1, the full variable domain reads DSGVTQTPKHLITATGQRVTLRCSPRSGDLSVYWYQQSLDQGLQFLIQYYNGEERAKGNILERFSAQQFPDLHSELNLSSLELGDSALYFCASSVGDSFWYEQFFGPGTRLTVL.

Ten or more counts support this clonotype. The CDR3 nucleotides are TGCAGTGCTAGAGACAGCCGAGGGGCCAATCAGCCCCAGCATTTT. Translated: CSARDSRGANQPQHF. The chain uses TRBV20-1 and TRBJ1-5, with D possibly TRBD1 on 5 matching bases. The V gene's germline CDR1 is DFQATT and CDR2 SNEGSKA (reference sequence). V was trimmed by 0 bases and J by 3 bases, leaving 12 bases between them. The CDR3 is 15 amino acids.

This chain connects TRBV5-1 to TRBJ2-3; D call uncertain. V lost 0 bases to trimming and J lost 2 bases, with 10 bases between them. Germline V gene data show CDR1 as SGHRS and CDR2 as YFSETQ. This CDR3 contains 15 residues. Written as DNA, the CDR3 is TGCGCCAGCAGCTTGGATTTATTGGTCACAGATACGCAGTATTTT. Residues: CASSLDLLVTDTQYF.

The genes are TRBV5-1 and TRBJ1-1; no definite D call. CDR1 is SGHRS, CDR2 YFSETQ, per germline. The V gene lost 2 bases and the J gene lost 3 bases, with 8 bases spanning the gap. The length of the CDR3 is 13 residues. The CDR3 DNA follows: TGCGCCAGCAGCTTTTTCGACTACACTGAAGCTTTCTTT. Translation: CASSFFDYTEAFF.

The rearrangement uses TRBV6-6 and TRBJ2-7; 7 nucleotides line up with TRBD2. The CDR3 contains 14 residues. In germline, CDR1 is MNHNY, CDR2 SVGAGI (reference sequence). The trim removed 6 bases at V and 3 bases at J, leaving 8 bases unmatched. CDR3 residues: CASRRTSLVYEQYF. In DNA form, the CDR3 reads TGTGCCAGCAGGCGGACTAGTTTGGTCTACGAGCAGTACTTC.

This clonotype was observed many times. The V call is TRBV15, the J call TRBJ1-1; D is undetermined. Germline assignment: CDR1 LNHNV and CDR2 YYDKDF (reference sequence). The CDR3 length is 15 residues. V was trimmed by 1 base and J by 3 bases, leaving 12 bases between them. The CDR3 DNA reads TGTGCCACCAGCAGAGCTCCGAGGGAGGACACTGAAGCTTTCTTT. Translating it yields CATSRAPREDTEAFF.

This clonotype was seen repeatedly, ten times or more. This chain connects TRBV28 to TRBJ1-2, with D maybe TRBD1 (5 bases). Trimming took off 10 bases at V and 4 bases at J, with 16 bases between the two ends. Germline V CDR1 and CDR2: MDHEN, SYDVKM. This CDR3 is 13 amino acids long. The CDR3 sequence: CATVGGAGYGYTF. CDR3 DNA sequence: TGTGCCACCGTGGGAGGGGCTGGCTATGGCTACACCTTC.

Many counts were recorded for this clonotype. This chain joins TRBV7-2 and TRBJ2-5; TRBD2 agrees at 8 bases. The CDR3 consists of 15 residues. The germline V gene encodes CDR1 SGHTA and CDR2 FQGNSA. Trimming cost V 5 bases and J 1 base; bases outside gene matches: 6. CDR3 coding DNA: TGTGCCAGCAGCCCCCGGCGGGGGGCCCAAGAGACCCAGTACTTC. Its translation: CASSPRRGAQETQYF.

Regarding this clonotype: The likely explanation is a read error, given a far larger clone one base away. This rearrangement joins TRBV9 to TRBJ2-5; D is possibly TRBD1 (6 bases). The ends were cut back, 4 bases at V and 11 bases at J, with 24 bases in the middle. CDR1 and CDR2 from the germline V gene are SGDLS and YYNGEE. CDR3 length: 15 amino acids. CDR3 residues: CASSPSGQPYNEQYF. CDR3 sequence (DNA): TGTGCCAGCAGCCCTTCGGGACAACCTTACAATGAGCAGTACTTC.

This clonotype was recorded many times. The genes are TRBV6-2 or TRBV6-3 and TRBJ2-1; no clear D. Deletions cut 5 bases from V and 5 bases from J, with 10 bases between. This CDR3 is built from 13 residues. CDR1 and CDR2 (germline): MNHEY, SVGEGT. The CDR3 loop reads CASSPPPNNEQFF. The CDR3 DNA reads TGTGCCAGCAGTCCCCCCCCCAACAATGAGCAGTTCTTC.

This clonotype occurred many times. The rearrangement uses TRBV5-1 and TRBJ1-1; perhaps TRBD1 as D (5 bases). The CDR3 has 15 amino acids. The germline gives CDR1 SGHRS, CDR2 YFSETQ. Trimming removed 0 bases at V and 4 bases at J, with 13 bases between. The CDR3 DNA follows: TGCGCCAGCAGCTTGGGCAGGGCGACGAGCACTGAAGCTTTCTTT. Amino acids: CASSLGRATSTEAFF. The complete variable domain, with remaining parts taken from reference TRBV5-1 and TRBJ1-1, reads KAGVTQTPRYLIKTRGQQVTLSCSPISGHRSVSWYQQTPGQGLQFLFEYFSETQRNKGNFPGRFSGRQFSNSRSEMNVSTLELGDSALYLCASSLGRATSTEAFFGQGTRLTVV.